What follows are 23 T cell receptor beta chains derived from one specimen sequenced in a study of blood T cell repertoires in COVID-19. The repertoire was sequenced with immunoSEQ multiplex PCR; TCRdb's copy has only in-frame clones and lacks some. Among about 120,000 clones listed, about 84% were seen once. Sequencing used peripheral blood. These TCRs come from a middle-aged man with acute or convalescent COVID-19.

The chain carries TRBV10-3 and TRBJ1-1; TRBD1 is a possible D gene (5 bases). The CDR3 is 15 residues long. The ends were cut back, 3 bases at V and 2 bases at J, with 13 bases in the middle. Germline-derived CDR1 and CDR2 are ENHRY and SYGVKD. The CDR3 DNA sequence: TGTGCCATCAGTGATGCGGCAGGGCTTAACACTGAAGCTTTCTTT. This sequence encodes CAISDAAGLNTEAFF.

The CDR3 DNA follows: TGCGCCAGCAGAGATACAGGGGCCACCATATATTTT. Translating it yields CASRDTGATIYF. This chain uses TRBV10-2 with TRBJ1-3; 7 positions match TRBD1. V gave up 6 bases and J gave up 9 bases; unmatched junction bases: 5. This CDR3 has 12 amino acids. The germline gives CDR1 WSHSY, CDR2 SAAADI.

V usage is TRBV9 and J usage is TRBJ2-2, with D possibly TRBD2 on 5 matching bases. The V end lost 0 bases, the J end lost 3 bases, and 15 bases lay between the germline ends. The CDR3 sequence is 17 residues long. Germline loops: CDR1 SGDLS, CDR2 YYNGEE. The CDR3 nucleotides read TGTGCCAGCAGCGTAGTAATGTCGAGGGCGGACACCGGGGAGCTGTTTTTT. This translates into CASSVVMSRADTGELFF.

This clone has a handful of counts. J is TRBJ1-4 and V is TRBV28; D ambiguous. There are 16 residues in the CDR3. Trimming left V 5 bases short and J 1 base short, with 14 bases between. Per germline, CDR1 MDHEN and CDR2 SYDVKM. CDR3 in amino acids: CASSPHGRVTNEKLFF. The CDR3 DNA is TGTGCCAGCAGTCCACACGGCCGGGTAACTAATGAAAAACTGTTTTTT.

This clone has a handful of counts. The CDR3 sequence: CASRIAGSYEQYV. CDR3 sequence (DNA): TGTGCCAGCAGGATAGCGGGCTCCTACGAGCAGTACGTC. The gene calls are TRBV11-2 and TRBJ2-7; 7 positions agree with TRBD2. The CDR3 consists of 13 residues. Trimming removed 6 bases from V and 0 bases from J; junction bases left unmatched: 2. Germline V gives CDR1 SGHAT, CDR2 FQNNGV.

The chain recombines TRBV19 with TRBJ1-4, with a tentative D call TRBD1 (5 bases). Trimming pared 3 bases from V and 4 bases from J, leaving 9 bases between. CDR3 length: 14 amino acids. Germline-derived CDR1 and CDR2 are LNHDA and SQIVND (reference sequence). CDR3 nucleotide sequence: TGTGCCAGTAGTATCGGGGGAGATAATGAAAAACTGTTTTTT. Residues: CASSIGGDNEKLFF.

CDR3 sequence: CASSVRGQEEKLFF. CDR3 bases: TGTGCCAGCAGTGTCAGGGGGCAGGAAGAAAAACTGTTTTTT. The chain links TRBV2 to TRBJ1-4; TRBD1 aligns across 8 bases. Per the germline V gene, CDR1 is SNHLY and CDR2 is FYNNEI. The V and J ends lost 4 bases and 8 bases, in that order; junction bases with no gene match: 6. This CDR3 has 14 residues.

V usage is TRBV4-1 and J usage is TRBJ2-1; 12 bases agree with TRBD2. The V gene's germline CDR1 is MGHRA and CDR2 YSYEKL. V shed 5 bases, J shed 2 bases, and the junction held 4 bases outside the gene matches. The CDR3 consists of 16 residues. Written as DNA, the CDR3 is TGCGCCAGCAGCTCGACTAGCGGGAGAGCCTACAATGAGCAGTTCTTC. This gives the protein CASSSTSGRAYNEQFF.

This CDR3 reads CASNVNPVGEAFF. For the CDR3, the DNA is TGTGCCAGCAATGTTAATCCGGTGGGCGAAGCTTTCTTT. The chain couples TRBV28 to TRBJ1-1; the D is unclear. There are 13 residues in the CDR3. Looked up from germline, CDR1 is MDHEN and CDR2 is SYDVKM. V was clipped by 7 bases and J by 8 bases, with 17 bases between them. Based on the CDR3 plus reference TRBV28 and TRBJ1-1, the full variable domain is DVKVTQSSRYLVKRTGEKVFLECVQDMDHENMFWYRQDPGLGLRLIYFSYDVKMKEKGDIPEGYSVSREKKERFSLILESASTNQTSMYLCASNVNPVGEAFFGQGTRLTVV.

By sample fraction, this clone is medium-sized (0.01 to 0.1%). The chain's CDR3 is CASRDHAGGNQPQHF. The CDR3 DNA reads as TGTGCCAGCAGAGACCACGCGGGGGGCAATCAGCCCCAGCATTTT. The J gene is TRBJ1-5, the V gene TRBV28; D may be TRBD1 (5 bases). This CDR3 has 15 amino acids. V lost 6 bases and J 2 bases, leaving 14 bases between the germline ends. Germline CDR1 reads MDHEN; CDR2 reads SYDVKM.

This clone has only a few counts. The J gene is TRBJ2-2, the V gene TRBV24-1; 8 bases map to TRBD1. With 3 bases clipped from V and 3 bases from J, the junction kept 8 bases outside the gene matches. The germline CDR1 and CDR2 sequences are KGHDR and SFDVKD. This CDR3 has 17 residues. CDR3 loop: CATSDPRTGLDTGELFF. The CDR3 bases are TGTGCCACCAGTGATCCCAGGACAGGGTTGGACACCGGGGAGCTGTTTTTT.

The J gene is TRBJ2-1, the V gene TRBV11-3; 10 nucleotides match TRBD2. The CDR3 has 15 amino acids. V shed 5 bases and J 6 bases; nucleotides not matched to a gene: 7. Germline values: CDR1 SGHNT, CDR2 YENEEA. This CDR3 reads CASSASGGALNEQFF. The CDR3 DNA reads as TGTGCCAGCAGCGCAAGCGGGGGGGCGCTCAATGAGCAGTTCTTC.

This clone is a singleton in its sample. The CDR3 region is CASSSGLAGRNEQFF. Here the CDR3 DNA reads TGCGCCAGCAGTTCGGGACTAGCGGGGCGGAATGAGCAGTTCTTC. The chain uses TRBV10-1 and TRBJ2-1; 13 bases fit TRBD2. Germline-derived CDR1 and CDR2 are WNHNN and SYGVQD (reference sequence). The CDR3 is 15 amino acids. The V segment lost 5 bases and the J segment 7 bases; nucleotides outside the gene matches: 5.

J is TRBJ2-4 and V is TRBV2; 10 bases match TRBD1. The CDR3 loop spans 15 amino acids. Germline CDR1 reads SNHLY; CDR2 reads FYNNEI. With V trimmed by 3 bases and J by 12 bases, 11 bases remained unmatched. CDR3 in DNA: TGTGCCAGCAGTGACCCGGGACAGGGGTTTCAGGCTCAGTACTTC. Translating gives CASSDPGQGFQAQYF.

This sequence joins TRBV2 and TRBJ2-7; D call uncertain. Looked up from germline, CDR1 is SNHLY and CDR2 is FYNNEI. The CDR3 is made up of 12 amino acids. V lost 6 bases and J lost 6, with 12 bases in between. The CDR3: CASRYNSGEQYF. The CDR3 DNA reads as TGTGCCAGCAGATATAACTCGGGCGAGCAGTACTTC.

DNA of the CDR3: TGTGCTAGTGGTTTGGTAACAGGGGCTTCGTCACCCCTCCACTTT. Protein product: CASGLVTGASSPLHF. V and J are TRBV12-5 and TRBJ1-6; 7 nucleotides agree with TRBD1. The CDR3 extends over 15 amino acids. CDR1 and CDR2 (germline): LGHNT, FRNRAP. Unmatched junction bases numbered 6, after V lost 0 bases and J lost 10 bases.

This chain uses TRBV6-1 with TRBJ1-2; a possible D gene is TRBD1 (6 bases). Germline V gene data show CDR1 as MNHNS and CDR2 as SASEGT. The ends were cut back, 0 bases at V and 4 bases at J, with 15 bases in the middle. The CDR3 has 16 residues. CDR3 protein: CASSEAVPQGSYGYTF. The CDR3 DNA reads as TGTGCCAGCAGTGAAGCAGTACCACAGGGAAGCTATGGCTACACCTTC.

The chain couples TRBV27 to TRBJ1-2; 7 bases line up with TRBD1. V lost 3 bases to trimming and J lost 3 bases; unmatched junction nucleotides: 10. Per germline, CDR1 MNHEY and CDR2 SMNVEV (reference sequence). CDR3 length: 16 amino acids. The DNA for the CDR3 is TGTGCCAGCAGTTTTTCGCAGGGGGAAGTCGACTATGGCTACACCTTC. Residues: CASSFSQGEVDYGYTF.

This clone is a singleton in its sample. The J gene is TRBJ1-5, the V gene TRBV3-1 (or the pseudogene TRBV3-2); maybe TRBD1 (6 bases). CDR3 size: 15 residues. V shed 0 bases and J shed 7 bases, with 13 bases lying between them. Germline V gene sequence: CDR1 LGHDT, CDR2 YNNKEL (reference sequence). The CDR3 DNA sequence: TGTGCCAGCAGCCAAGATGCTACAGGGAGCCAGCCCCAGCATTTT. It yields the protein CASSQDATGSQPQHF.

This clone was seen a handful of times. V is TRBV12-2 and J is TRBJ1-2. TRBV12-2 is reported as a pseudogene. The length of the CDR3 is 16 residues. The CDR3 loop is CASRLVRGGTVRGYTF. CDR3 coding DNA: TGTGCAAGTCGCTTAGTTCGTGGAGGGACCGTGCGCGGCTACACCTTC.

The genes are TRBV9 and TRBJ2-7; 11 bases fit TRBD2. The length of the CDR3 is 16 residues. The germline V gene has CDR1 SGDLS and CDR2 YYNGEE. J gave up 1 base and V 3 bases, and 6 bases lay outside the gene matches. The CDR3 nucleotides are TGTGCCAGCAGCGCCACGGCTAGCGGGGGGTCCTACGAGCAGTACTTC. Residues: CASSATASGGSYEQYF.

The chain couples TRBV3-1 (or the pseudogene TRBV3-2) to TRBJ2-7; the match to TRBD2 covers 8 bases. The V gene's germline CDR1 is LGHDT and CDR2 YNNKEL (reference sequence). V lost 0 bases, J lost 3 bases, and 10 bases stayed unmatched. CDR3 length equals 17 residues. The CDR3, as DNA: TGTGCCAGCAGCCAAGATTTTCGGACTAGCAACCTCTACGAGCAGTACTTC. As protein: CASSQDFRTSNLYEQYF.

The chain uses TRBV29-1 and TRBJ2-3, with D possibly being TRBD2 (6 bases). Trimming shortened V by 4 bases and J by 5 bases, and 10 bases separated the two germline ends. The CDR3 is 12 amino acids. Germline loops: CDR1 SQVTM, CDR2 ANQGSEA. CDR3 residues: CSVGPGVDTQYF. The CDR3 coding sequence is TGCAGCGTTGGACCGGGGGTAGATACGCAGTATTTT.